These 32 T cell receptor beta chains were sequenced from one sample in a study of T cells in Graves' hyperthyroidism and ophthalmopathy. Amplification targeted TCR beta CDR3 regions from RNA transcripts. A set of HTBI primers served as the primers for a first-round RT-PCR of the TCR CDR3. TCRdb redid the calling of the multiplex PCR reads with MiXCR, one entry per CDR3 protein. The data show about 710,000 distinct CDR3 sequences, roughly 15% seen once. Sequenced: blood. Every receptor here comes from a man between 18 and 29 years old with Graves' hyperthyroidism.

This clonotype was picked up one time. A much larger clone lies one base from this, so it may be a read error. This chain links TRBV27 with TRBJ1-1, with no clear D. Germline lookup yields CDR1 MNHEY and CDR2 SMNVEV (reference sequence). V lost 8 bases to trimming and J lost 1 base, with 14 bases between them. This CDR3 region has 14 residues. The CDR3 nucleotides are TGTGCCAGCGGCCTACTTGATGGGAACACTGAAGCTTTCTTT. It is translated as CASGLLDGNTEAFF.

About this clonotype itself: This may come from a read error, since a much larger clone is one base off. As DNA, the CDR3 is TGCAGTGCTAGTAGTGGGGATGAGGGAGCAGATACGCAGTATTTT. Encoded protein: CSASSGDEGADTQYF. The V gene is TRBV20-1, the J gene TRBJ2-3; a weak D match, TRBD2 (5 bases). Trimming stripped 3 bases from V and 4 bases from J, with 17 bases between. This CDR3 has 15 residues. Germline V gene sequence: CDR1 DFQATT, CDR2 SNEGSKA (reference sequence).

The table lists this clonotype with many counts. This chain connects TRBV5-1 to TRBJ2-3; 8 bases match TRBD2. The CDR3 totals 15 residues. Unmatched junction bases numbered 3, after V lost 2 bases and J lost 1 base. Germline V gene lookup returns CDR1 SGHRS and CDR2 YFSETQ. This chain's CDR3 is CASSFGAGGTDTQYF. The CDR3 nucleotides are TGCGCCAGCAGCTTTGGAGCGGGGGGCACAGATACGCAGTATTTT.

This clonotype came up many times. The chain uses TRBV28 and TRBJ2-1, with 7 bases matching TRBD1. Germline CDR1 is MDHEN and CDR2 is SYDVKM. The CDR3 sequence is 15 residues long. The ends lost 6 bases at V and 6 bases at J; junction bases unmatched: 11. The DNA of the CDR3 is TGTGCCAGCAGACCGGACAGGAGTCCATTCAATGAGCAGTTCTTC. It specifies CASRPDRSPFNEQFF.

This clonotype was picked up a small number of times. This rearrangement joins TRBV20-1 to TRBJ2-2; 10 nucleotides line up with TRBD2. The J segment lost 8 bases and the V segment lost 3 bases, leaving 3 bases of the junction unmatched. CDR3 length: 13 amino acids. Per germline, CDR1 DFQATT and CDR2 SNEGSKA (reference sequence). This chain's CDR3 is CSASSGRTGELFF. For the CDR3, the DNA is TGCAGTGCTAGTAGCGGGAGGACGGGGGAGCTGTTTTTT.

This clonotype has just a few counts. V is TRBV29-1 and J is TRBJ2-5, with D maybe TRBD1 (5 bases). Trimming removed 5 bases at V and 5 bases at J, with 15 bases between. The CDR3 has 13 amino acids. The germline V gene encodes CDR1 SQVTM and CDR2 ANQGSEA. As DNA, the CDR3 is TGCAGCGTTTATCCCAGTGGGGCGGAGACCCAGTACTTC. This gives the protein CSVYPSGAETQYF.

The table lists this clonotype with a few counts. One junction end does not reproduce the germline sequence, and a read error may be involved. The CDR3 DNA reads TGTGCCAAGGGGCAGGGGTTGGAGATCCAGTACTTC. The encoded protein is CAKGQGLEIQYF. V usage is TRBV28 and J usage is TRBJ2-5, with a possible D match to TRBD1 (6 bases). CDR3 length: 12 amino acids. Germline assignment: CDR1 MDHEN and CDR2 SYDVKM.

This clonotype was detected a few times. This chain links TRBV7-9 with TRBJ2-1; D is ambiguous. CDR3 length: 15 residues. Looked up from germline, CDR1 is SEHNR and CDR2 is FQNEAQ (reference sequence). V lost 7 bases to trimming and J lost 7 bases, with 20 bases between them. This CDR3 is CASTQSDRLGNEQFF. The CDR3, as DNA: TGTGCCAGCACCCAATCAGATAGACTCGGGAATGAGCAGTTCTTC.

Here the CDR3 DNA reads TGTGCCAGCAGTGACTGCACCCACAGGGCGGCCAAAAACATTCAGTACTTC. Amino acid sequence: CASSDCTHRAAKNIQYF. The chain joins TRBV6-4 to TRBJ2-4; a weak D match, TRBD1 (6 bases). V lost 1 base to trimming and J lost 1 base, with 14 bases between them. Looked up from germline, CDR1 is MRHNA and CDR2 is SNTAGT. This CDR3 comprises 17 residues.

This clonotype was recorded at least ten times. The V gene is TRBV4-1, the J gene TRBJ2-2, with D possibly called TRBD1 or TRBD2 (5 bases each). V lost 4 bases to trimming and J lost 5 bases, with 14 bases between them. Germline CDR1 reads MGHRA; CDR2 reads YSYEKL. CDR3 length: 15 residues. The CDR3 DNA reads TGCGCCAGCAGCCCGGGGCAGGGTGGAACCGGGGAGCTGTTTTTT. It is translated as CASSPGQGGTGELFF.

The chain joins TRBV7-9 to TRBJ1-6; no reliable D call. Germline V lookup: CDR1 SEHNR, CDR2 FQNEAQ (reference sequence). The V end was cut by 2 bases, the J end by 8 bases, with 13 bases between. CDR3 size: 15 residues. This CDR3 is CASSLLGRSHSPLHF. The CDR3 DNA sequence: TGTGCCAGCAGCTTACTTGGCAGGAGTCATTCACCCCTCCACTTT.

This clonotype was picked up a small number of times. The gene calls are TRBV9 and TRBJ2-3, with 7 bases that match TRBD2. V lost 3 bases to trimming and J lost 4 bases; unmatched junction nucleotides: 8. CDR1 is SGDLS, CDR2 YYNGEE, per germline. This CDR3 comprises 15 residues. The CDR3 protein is CASSGGSTTADTQYF. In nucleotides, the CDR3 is TGTGCCAGCAGCGGCGGGAGTACCACCGCAGATACGCAGTATTTT.

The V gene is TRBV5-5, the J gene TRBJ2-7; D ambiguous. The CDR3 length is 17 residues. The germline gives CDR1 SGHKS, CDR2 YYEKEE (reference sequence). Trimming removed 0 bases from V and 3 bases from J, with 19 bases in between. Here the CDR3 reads CASSLGSFSVSGYEQYF. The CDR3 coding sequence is TGTGCCAGCAGCTTGGGATCTTTCTCAGTCTCTGGCTACGAGCAGTACTTC. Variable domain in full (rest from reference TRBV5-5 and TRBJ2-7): DAGVTQSPTHLIKTRGQQVTLRCSPISGHKSVSWYQQVLGQGPQFIFQYYEKEERGRGNFPDRFSARQFPNYSSELNVNALLLGDSALYLCASSLGSFSVSGYEQYFGPGTRLTVT.

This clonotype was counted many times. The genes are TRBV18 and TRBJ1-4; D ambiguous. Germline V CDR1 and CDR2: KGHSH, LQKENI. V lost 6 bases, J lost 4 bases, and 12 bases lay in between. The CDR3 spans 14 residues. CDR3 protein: CASSWTGDNEKLFF. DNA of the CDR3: TGTGCCAGCTCCTGGACTGGGGATAATGAAAAACTGTTTTTT. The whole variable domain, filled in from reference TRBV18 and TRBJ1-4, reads NAGVMQNPRHLVRRRGQEARLRCSPMKGHSHVYWYRQLPEEGLKFMVYLQKENIIDESGMPKERFSAEFPKEGPSILRIQQVVRGDSAAYFCASSWTGDNEKLFFGSGTQLSVL.

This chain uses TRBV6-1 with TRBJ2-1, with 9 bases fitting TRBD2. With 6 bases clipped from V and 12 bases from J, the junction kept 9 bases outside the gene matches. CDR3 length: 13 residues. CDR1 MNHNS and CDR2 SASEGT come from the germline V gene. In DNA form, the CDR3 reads TGTGCCAGCAGGGTAGCGGGAGAAGTAGGGCAGTTCTTC. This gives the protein CASRVAGEVGQFF.

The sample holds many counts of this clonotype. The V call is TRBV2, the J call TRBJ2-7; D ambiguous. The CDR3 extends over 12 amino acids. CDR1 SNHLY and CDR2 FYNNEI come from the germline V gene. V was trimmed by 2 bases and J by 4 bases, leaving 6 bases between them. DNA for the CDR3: TGTGCCAGCAGTGAAAAAGGGTACGAGCAGTACTTC. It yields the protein CASSEKGYEQYF.

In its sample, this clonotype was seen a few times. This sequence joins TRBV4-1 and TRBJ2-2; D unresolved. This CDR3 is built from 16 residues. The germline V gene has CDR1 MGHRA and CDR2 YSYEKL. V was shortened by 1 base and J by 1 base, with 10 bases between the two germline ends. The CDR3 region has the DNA TGCGCCAGCAGCCAAGGTGGCGGCCTGAACACCGGGGAGCTGTTTTTT. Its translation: CASSQGGGLNTGELFF.

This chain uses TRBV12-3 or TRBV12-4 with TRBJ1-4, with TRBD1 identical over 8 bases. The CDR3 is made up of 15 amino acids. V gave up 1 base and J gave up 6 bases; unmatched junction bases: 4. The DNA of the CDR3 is TGTGCCAGCAGTTTAGGGCAGGGGGCAGATGAAAAACTGTTTTTT. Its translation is CASSLGQGADEKLFF.

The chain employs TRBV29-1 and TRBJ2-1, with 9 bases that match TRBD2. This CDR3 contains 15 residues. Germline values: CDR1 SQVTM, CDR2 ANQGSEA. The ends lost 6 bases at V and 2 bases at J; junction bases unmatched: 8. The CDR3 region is CSVDHRTSAYNEQFF. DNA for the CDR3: TGCAGCGTCGACCATCGGACTAGCGCCTACAATGAGCAGTTCTTC.

CDR3 protein: CAWATKKGTFF. Here the CDR3 DNA reads TGTGCCTGGGCGACGAAAAAAGGGACTTTCTTT. J is TRBJ1-1 and V is TRBV30; D uncertain. In germline, CDR1 is GTSNPN, CDR2 SVGIG (reference sequence). The length of the CDR3 is 11 residues. V shed 5 bases and J shed 12 bases, with 16 bases lying between them.

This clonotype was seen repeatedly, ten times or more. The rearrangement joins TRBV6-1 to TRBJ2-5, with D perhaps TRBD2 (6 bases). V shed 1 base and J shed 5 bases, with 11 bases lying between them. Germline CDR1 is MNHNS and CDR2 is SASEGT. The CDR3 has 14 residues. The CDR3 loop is CASSEGPGRETQYF. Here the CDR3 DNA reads TGTGCCAGCAGTGAAGGCCCAGGGAGGGAGACCCAGTACTTC.

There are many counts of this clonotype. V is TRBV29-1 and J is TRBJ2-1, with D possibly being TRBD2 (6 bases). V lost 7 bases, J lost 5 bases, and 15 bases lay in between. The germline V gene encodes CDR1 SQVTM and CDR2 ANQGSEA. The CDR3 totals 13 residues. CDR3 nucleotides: TGCAGCGCGTGGGGGGTTGGGCACAATGAGCAGTTCTTC. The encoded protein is CSAWGVGHNEQFF.

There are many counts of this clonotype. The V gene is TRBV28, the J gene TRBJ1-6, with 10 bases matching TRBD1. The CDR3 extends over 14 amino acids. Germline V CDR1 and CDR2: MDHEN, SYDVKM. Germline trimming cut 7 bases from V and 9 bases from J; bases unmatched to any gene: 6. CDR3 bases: TGTGCCAGCAAACGGGACAGGGGTCGTTCACCCCTCCACTTT. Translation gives CASKRDRGRSPLHF. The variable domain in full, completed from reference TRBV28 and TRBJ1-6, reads DVKVTQSSRYLVKRTGEKVFLECVQDMDHENMFWYRQDPGLGLRLIYFSYDVKMKEKGDIPEGYSVSREKKERFSLILESASTNQTSMYLCASKRDRGRSPLHFGNGTRLTVT.

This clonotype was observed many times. CDR3 sequence reads: CASRGGTGRWAFF. Here the CDR3 DNA reads TGTGCCAGCAGGGGAGGGACAGGGAGGTGGGCTTTCTTT. V usage is TRBV12-3 or TRBV12-4 and J usage is TRBJ1-1; TRBD1 agrees at 9 bases. The CDR3 is 13 residues long. V was clipped by 6 bases and J by 11 bases; unmatched bases: 10.

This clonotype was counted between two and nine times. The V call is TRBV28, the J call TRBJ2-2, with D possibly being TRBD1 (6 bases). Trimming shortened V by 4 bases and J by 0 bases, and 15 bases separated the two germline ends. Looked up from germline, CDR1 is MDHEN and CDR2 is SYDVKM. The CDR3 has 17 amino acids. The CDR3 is CASSSPWDISNTGELFF. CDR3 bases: TGTGCCAGCAGTTCCCCTTGGGACATCTCGAACACCGGGGAGCTGTTTTTT.

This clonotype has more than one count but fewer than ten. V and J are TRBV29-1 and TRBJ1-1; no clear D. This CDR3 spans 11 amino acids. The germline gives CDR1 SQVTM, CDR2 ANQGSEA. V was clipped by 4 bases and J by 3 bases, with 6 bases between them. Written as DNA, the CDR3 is TGCAGCGTTGTACAGTACACTGAAGCTTTCTTT. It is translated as CSVVQYTEAFF.

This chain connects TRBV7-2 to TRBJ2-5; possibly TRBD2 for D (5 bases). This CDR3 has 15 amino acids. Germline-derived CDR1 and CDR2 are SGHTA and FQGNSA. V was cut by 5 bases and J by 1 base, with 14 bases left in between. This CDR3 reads CASSTQAAGQETQYF. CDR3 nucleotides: TGTGCCAGCAGCACGCAGGCGGCGGGCCAAGAGACCCAGTACTTC.

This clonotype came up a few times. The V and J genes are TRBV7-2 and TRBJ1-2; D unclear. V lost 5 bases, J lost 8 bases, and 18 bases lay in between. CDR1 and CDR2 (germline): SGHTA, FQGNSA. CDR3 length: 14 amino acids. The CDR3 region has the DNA TGTGCCAGCAGCGATTTTCAAACTTCCAAGGGCTACACCTTC. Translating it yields CASSDFQTSKGYTF.

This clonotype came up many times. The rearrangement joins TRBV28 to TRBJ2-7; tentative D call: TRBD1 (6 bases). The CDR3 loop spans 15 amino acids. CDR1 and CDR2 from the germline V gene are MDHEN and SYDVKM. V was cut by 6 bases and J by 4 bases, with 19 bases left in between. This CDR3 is CASRKGHQRRYEQYF. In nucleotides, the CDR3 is TGTGCCAGCAGAAAGGGACATCAAAGGCGATACGAGCAGTACTTC.

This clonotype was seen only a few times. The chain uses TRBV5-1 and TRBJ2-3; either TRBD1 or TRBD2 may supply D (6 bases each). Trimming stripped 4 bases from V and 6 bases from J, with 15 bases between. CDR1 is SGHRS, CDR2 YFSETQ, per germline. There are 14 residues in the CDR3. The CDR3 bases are TGCGCCAGCAGCCACAAGGGGGGCGGCGATACGCAGTATTTT. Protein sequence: CASSHKGGGDTQYF.

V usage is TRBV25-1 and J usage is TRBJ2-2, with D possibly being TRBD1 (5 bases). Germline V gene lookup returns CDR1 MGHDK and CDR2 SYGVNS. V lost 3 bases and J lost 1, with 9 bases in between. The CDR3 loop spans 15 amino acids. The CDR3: CASSDDTGNTGELFF. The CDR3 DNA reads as TGTGCCAGCAGTGACGATACAGGGAACACCGGGGAGCTGTTTTTT.

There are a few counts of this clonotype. CDR3 nucleotides: TGTGCCAGCAGTTACTCCACAGGGTACAATGAGCAGTTCTTC. Its translation is CASSYSTGYNEQFF. The chain couples TRBV6-5 to TRBJ2-1; a weak D match, TRBD1 (6 bases). The V gene lost 0 bases and the J gene lost 4 bases, with 7 bases spanning the gap. Germline V gene lookup returns CDR1 MNHEY and CDR2 SVGAGI. The CDR3 has 14 amino acids.